One sample yielded the 4 T cell receptor beta chains listed below, sequenced in a study of response to subunit inactivated influenza vaccine. TCRdb recomputed calls from the RT-PCR reads with MiXCR, one row per CDR3 protein. This table has around 470,000 distinct CDR3 sequences, approximately 7.8% appearing once. The sample here was PBMCs from blood, taken around 25 months after vaccination. All receptors derive from a man between 50 and 69 years old who received an inactivated influenza vaccine.

J is TRBJ1-5 and V is TRBV13; D possibly corresponds to TRBD1 (6 bases). The ends were cut back, 3 bases at V and 3 bases at J, with 15 bases in the middle. Germline CDR1 and CDR2: PRHDT and FYEKMQ (reference sequence). The CDR3 contains 16 residues. The CDR3 DNA follows: TGTGCCAGCAGCTTGGGGGGCACAGCCGCCAATCAGCCCCAGCATTTT. This encodes CASSLGGTAANQPQHF.

This clonotype has a count of ten or more. The chain carries TRBV7-9 and TRBJ1-6, with D maybe TRBD1 (5 bases). The CDR3 loop spans 16 amino acids. CDR1 SEHNR and CDR2 FQNEAQ come from the germline V gene (reference sequence). The ends were cut back, 5 bases at V and 1 base at J, with 12 bases in the middle. The CDR3 DNA reads as TGTGCCAGCAGCGACGGGACGGTTTCCTATAATTCACCCCTCCACTTT. Translation gives CASSDGTVSYNSPLHF.

This clonotype showed up just a few times. The chain couples TRBV10-2 to TRBJ2-3, with 10 positions matching TRBD1. Germline V gene sequence: CDR1 WSHSY, CDR2 SAAADI. The CDR3 sequence is 16 residues long. The V gene end was trimmed by 5 bases and the J gene end by 4 bases; junction bases not matched to a gene: 9. Here the CDR3 reads CASSSAPGQGSDTQYF. Here the CDR3 DNA reads TGCGCCAGCAGTAGTGCTCCGGGACAGGGGTCAGATACGCAGTATTTT.

This clonotype came up many times. CDR3 in DNA: TGTGCCAGCAGTCCGTACTTATCCTACGAGCAGTACTTC. Protein product: CASSPYLSYEQYF. This sequence joins TRBV12-3 or TRBV12-4 and TRBJ2-7; no reliable D call. The CDR3 runs to 13 residues. Trimming stripped 5 bases from V and 1 base from J, with 9 bases between.